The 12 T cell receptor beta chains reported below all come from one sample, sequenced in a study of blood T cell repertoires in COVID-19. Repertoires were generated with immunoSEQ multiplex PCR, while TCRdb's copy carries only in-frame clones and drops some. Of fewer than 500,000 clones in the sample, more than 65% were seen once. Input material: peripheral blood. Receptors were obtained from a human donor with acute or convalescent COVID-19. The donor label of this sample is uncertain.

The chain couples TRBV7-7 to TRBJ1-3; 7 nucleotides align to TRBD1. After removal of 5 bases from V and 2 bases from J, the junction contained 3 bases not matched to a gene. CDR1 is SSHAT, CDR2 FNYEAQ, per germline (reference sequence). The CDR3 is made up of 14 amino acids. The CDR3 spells CASSTGVPGNTIYF. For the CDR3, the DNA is TGTGCCAGCAGCACAGGGGTCCCTGGAAACACCATATATTTT.

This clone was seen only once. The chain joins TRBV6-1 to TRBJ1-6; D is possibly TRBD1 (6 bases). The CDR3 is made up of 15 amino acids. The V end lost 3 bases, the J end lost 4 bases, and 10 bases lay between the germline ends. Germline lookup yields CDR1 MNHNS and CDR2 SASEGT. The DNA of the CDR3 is TGTGCCAGCAGTGATCGCCAGGGGTATAATTCACCCCTCCACTTT. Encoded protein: CASSDRQGYNSPLHF.

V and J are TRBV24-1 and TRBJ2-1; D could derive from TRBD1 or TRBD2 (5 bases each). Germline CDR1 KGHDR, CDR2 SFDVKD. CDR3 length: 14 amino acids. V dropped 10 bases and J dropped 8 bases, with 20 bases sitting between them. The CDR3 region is CATSSANSGYEQFF. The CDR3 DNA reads TGTGCCACGAGTAGCGCTAATTCAGGGTATGAGCAGTTCTTC.

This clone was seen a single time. The CDR3 DNA reads as TGTGCCAGCAGCTTCCTTTTAGCGGGGGCTAGCACAGATACGCAGTATTTT. Translating gives CASSFLLAGASTDTQYF. V usage is TRBV7-9 and J usage is TRBJ2-3, with TRBD2 identical over 9 bases. The ends lost 3 bases at V and 0 bases at J; junction bases unmatched: 7. CDR3 length: 17 residues. The V gene's germline CDR1 is SEHNR and CDR2 FQNEAQ (reference sequence).

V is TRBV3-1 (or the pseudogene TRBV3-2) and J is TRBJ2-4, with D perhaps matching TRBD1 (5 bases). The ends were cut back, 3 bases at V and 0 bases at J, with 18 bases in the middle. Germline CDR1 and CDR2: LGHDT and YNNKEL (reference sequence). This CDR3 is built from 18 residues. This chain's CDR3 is CASSQRTGANLAKNIQYF. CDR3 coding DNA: TGTGCCAGCAGCCAGCGCACTGGGGCAAATTTAGCCAAAAACATTCAGTACTTC.

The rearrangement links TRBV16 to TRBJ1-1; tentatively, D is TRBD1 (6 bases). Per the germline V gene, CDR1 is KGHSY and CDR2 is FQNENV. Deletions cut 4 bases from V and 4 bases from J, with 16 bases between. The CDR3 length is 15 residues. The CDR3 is CASSLPGHWGTEAFF. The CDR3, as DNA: TGTGCCAGCAGCCTCCCGGGACATTGGGGCACTGAAGCTTTCTTT.

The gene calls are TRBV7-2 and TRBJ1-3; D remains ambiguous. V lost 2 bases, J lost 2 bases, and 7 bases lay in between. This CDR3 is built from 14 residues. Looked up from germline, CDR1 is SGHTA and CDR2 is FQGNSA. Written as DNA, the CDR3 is TGTGCCAGCAGCTTAATGCAGACTGGAAACACCATATATTTT. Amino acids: CASSLMQTGNTIYF.

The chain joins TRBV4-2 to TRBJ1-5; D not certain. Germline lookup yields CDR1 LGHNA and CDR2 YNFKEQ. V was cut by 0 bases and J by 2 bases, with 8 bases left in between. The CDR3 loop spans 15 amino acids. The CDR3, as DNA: TGTGCCAGCAGCCAAGAATGGGGAGGCAATCAGCCCCAGCATTTT. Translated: CASSQEWGGNQPQHF.

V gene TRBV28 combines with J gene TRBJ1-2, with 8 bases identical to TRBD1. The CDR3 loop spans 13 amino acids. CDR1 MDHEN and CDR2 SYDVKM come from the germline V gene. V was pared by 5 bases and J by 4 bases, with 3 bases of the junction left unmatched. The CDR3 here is CASSPGQVYGYTF. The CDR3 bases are TGTGCCAGCAGTCCGGGACAGGTCTATGGCTACACCTTC.

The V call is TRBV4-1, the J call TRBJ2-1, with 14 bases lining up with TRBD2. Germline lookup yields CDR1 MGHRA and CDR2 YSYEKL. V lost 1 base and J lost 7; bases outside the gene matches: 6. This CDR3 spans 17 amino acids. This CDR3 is CASSQGLAGGSTNEQFF. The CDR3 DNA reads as TGCGCCAGCAGCCAAGGACTAGCGGGGGGGTCTACGAATGAGCAGTTCTTC.

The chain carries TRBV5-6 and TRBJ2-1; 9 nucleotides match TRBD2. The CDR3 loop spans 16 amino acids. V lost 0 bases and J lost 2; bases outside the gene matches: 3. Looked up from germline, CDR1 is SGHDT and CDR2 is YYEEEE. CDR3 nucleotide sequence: TGTGCCAGCAGCTTGGACGGCGGGAGGGCCTACAATGAGCAGTTCTTC. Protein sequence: CASSLDGGRAYNEQFF.

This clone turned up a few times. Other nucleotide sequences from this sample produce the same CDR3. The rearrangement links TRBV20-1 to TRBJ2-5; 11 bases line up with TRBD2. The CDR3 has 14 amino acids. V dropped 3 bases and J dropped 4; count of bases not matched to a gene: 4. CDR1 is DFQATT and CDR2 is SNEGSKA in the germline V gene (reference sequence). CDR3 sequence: CSASVLAGGETQYF. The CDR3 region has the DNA TGCAGTGCTAGTGTCCTAGCGGGAGGAGAGACCCAGTACTTC.